The rows below give T cell receptor beta chains drawn from one sample of a study of blood T cell repertoires in COVID-19. Here immunoSEQ multiplex PCR was the method, and the copy in TCRdb shows in-frame clones only, minus some. The data contain some 38,000 clones, about 85% of them singletons. The sequencing sample was made of peripheral blood. The receptor source for this set is a man aged 70 or older with acute or convalescent COVID-19. Both conserved end residues are part of each CDR3. D genes are given only for firm matches. Only part of the rows carry a size: once, few, many, or a class if the clone is expanded.

D gene,J gene,V gene,clone size,CDR3 DNA,CDR3 protein
NA,TRBJ2-1,TRBV7-2,NA,TGTGCCAGCAGCTTAGAGGCCTCTAGACTCCTCTCCTACAATGAGCAGTTCTTC,CASSLEASRLLSYNEQFF
TRBD2,TRBJ2-7,TRBV7-8,NA,TGTGCCAGCAGCTTTAGACCTAGCGGGAGGGCCTGGTGGCGCGAGCAGTACTTC,CASSFRPSGRAWWREQYF
TRBD2,TRBJ2-5,TRBV10-3,NA,TGTGCCATCAGTGATCACCGCGAGCTCGGGTCGTCCAGCGGGGGAGAGACCCAGTACTTC,CAISDHRELGSSSGGETQYF
TRBD2,TRBJ2-1,TRBV7-2,NA,TGTGCCAGCAGCTTAGGGGGACTAGCGGGAGAAAATGAGCAGTTCTTC,CASSLGGLAGENEQFF
TRBD1,TRBJ1-2,TRBV7-8,NA,TGTGCCAGCAGCCAAGGGACAGCCAACTATGGCTACACCTTC,CASSQGTANYGYTF
NA,TRBJ2-7,TRBV28,NA,TGTGCCAGCACCTTAACTAGCAGGTACGAGCAGTACTTC,CASTLTSRYEQYF
NA,TRBJ1-2,TRBV14,NA,TGTGCCAGCAGCCCGACAGGTTATGGCTACACCTTC,CASSPTGYGYTF
NA,TRBJ1-6,TRBV27,NA,TGTGCCAGCAGTTTATCCCCAGGGTCACCCCTCCACTTT,CASSLSPGSPLHF
TRBD1,TRBJ1-1,TRBV5-6,NA,TGTGCCAGCAGCTTGCGACTAGGGGACAGCTGGAACACTGAAGCTTTCTTT,CASSLRLGDSWNTEAFF
TRBD1,TRBJ2-5,TRBV3-1/TRBV3-2,once,TGTGCCAGCAGCCAAGGACAGGGGGCAGGTGAGACCCAGTACTTC,CASSQGQGAGETQYF
TRBD2,TRBJ2-7,TRBV6-5,NA,TGTGCCAGCAGTATAGGACTAGGGGTGTACGAGCAGTACTTC,CASSIGLGVYEQYF
TRBD1,TRBJ1-4,TRBV5-6,NA,TGTGCCAGCAAACTCTGGACAGGGGCTAATGAAAAACTGTTTTTT,CASKLWTGANEKLFF
TRBD1,TRBJ1-6,TRBV3-1/TRBV3-2,NA,TGTGCCAGCAGCCAAGCAGGACAGGGTTCACCCCTCCACTTT,CASSQAGQGSPLHF
TRBD1,TRBJ1-2,TRBV28,NA,TGTGCCAGCAGCCAGGGGGCGCGTGGCTACACCTTC,CASSQGARGYTF
NA,TRBJ2-6,TRBV2,NA,TGTGCCGGGAGAGGGTCTGGGGCCAACGTCCTGACTTTC,CAGRGSGANVLTF
NA,TRBJ2-2,TRBV4-3,once,TGCGCCAGCAGCCAAGAGGCGCAGGCAACGCTGAACACCGGGGAGCTGTTTTTT,CASSQEAQATLNTGELFF
NA,TRBJ2-7,TRBV7-9,few,TGTGCCAGCAGCTTAAACGCGGGCTACGAGCAGTACTTC,CASSLNAGYEQYF
TRBD1,TRBJ2-7,TRBV20-1,NA,TGCAGTGCAAGACAGGGTTACGAGCAGTACTTC,CSARQGYEQYF
TRBD1,TRBJ1-4,TRBV19,NA,TGTGCCAGTAGCCCGGGACAGTATAATGAAAAACTGTTTTTT,CASSPGQYNEKLFF
NA,TRBJ1-5,TRBV7-2,NA,TGTGCCAGCAGCTCCACAGTGACAAGCAATCAGCCCCAGCATTTT,CASSSTVTSNQPQHF
NA,TRBJ1-1,TRBV10-3,once,TGTGCCATCAGTGAGCTGGGAACAGGATCCACTGAAGCTTTCTTT,CAISELGTGSTEAFF
TRBD2,TRBJ2-4,TRBV3-1/TRBV3-2,NA,TGTGCCAGCAGCCAAGAAGGGGCTAGCGGGATTATTCTAGCCAAAAACATTCAGTACTTC,CASSQEGASGIILAKNIQYF
NA,TRBJ1-1,TRBV19,NA,TGTGCCAGTAGTAGGGGGCGGGGGCAAGGACGTGGCCTGAACACTGAAGCTTTCTTT,CASSRGRGQGRGLNTEAFF
NA,TRBJ1-5,TRBV20-1,NA,TGCAGTGCTAGAGTACTGTCTGAACAGCATTTT,CSARVLSEQHF
TRBD1,TRBJ1-4,TRBV19,NA,TGTGCCAGTAGTATCTCCACAGGGGTAGTCACTAATGAAAAACTGTTTTTT,CASSISTGVVTNEKLFF
TRBD1,TRBJ1-4,TRBV7-8,NA,TGTGCCAGCAGCTTGAACAGGGGGCGCGATGAAAAACTGTTTTTT,CASSLNRGRDEKLFF
TRBD1,TRBJ2-7,TRBV18,NA,TGTGCCAGCTCACCCGGGACAGGGTCAACCTACGAGCAGTACTTC,CASSPGTGSTYEQYF
TRBD1,TRBJ1-4,TRBV2,few,TGTGCCAGCAGTGACAACAGGGGAAATGAAAAACTGTTTTTT,CASSDNRGNEKLFF
NA,TRBJ2-3,TRBV9,NA,TGTGCCAGCAGCCCCCAGACTAGTCCGGGGCATACGCAGTATTTT,CASSPQTSPGHTQYF
NA,TRBJ1-2,TRBV4-3,NA,TGCGCCAGCAGCCACTCCCAGTCGTCTAACTATGGCTACACCTTC,CASSHSQSSNYGYTF
TRBD1,TRBJ2-5,TRBV5-5,NA,TGTGCCAGCAGCTTCGACAGGGGGCGCGTTGAGACCCAGTACTTC,CASSFDRGRVETQYF
TRBD1,TRBJ2-7,TRBV19,NA,TGTGCCACCACGGGACAGGGCTACGAGCAGTACTTC,CATTGQGYEQYF
TRBD1,TRBJ2-3,TRBV19,NA,TGTGCCAGTAGTCCGTACGGACAGGGATCCGATACGCAGTATTTT,CASSPYGQGSDTQYF
TRBD2,TRBJ2-3,TRBV4-1,NA,TGCGCCAGCAGCCAAGATCCCTTGGGAACTAGCGGCACAGATACGCAGTATTTT,CASSQDPLGTSGTDTQYF
NA,TRBJ1-6,TRBV7-8,NA,TGTGCCAGCAGCTTGGTCGCGGGAGGGAATTCACCCCTCCACTTT,CASSLVAGGNSPLHF
TRBD2,TRBJ2-7,TRBV7-2,NA,TGTGCCAGCAGCCCCACTAGCGGGAGAATCTACGAGCAGTACTTC,CASSPTSGRIYEQYF
NA,TRBJ2-7,TRBV7-8,NA,TGTGCCAGCAGCTTAGAGCAGAACAGCCTCATTTCCTTC,CASSLEQNSLISF
NA,TRBJ2-1,TRBV21-1,NA,TGTGCCAGCAGCAACCTATACAATGAGCAGTTCTTC,CASSNLYNEQFF
NA,TRBJ1-1,TRBV18,few,TGTGCCAGCTCACCACAGCAGGGCGCAATGAACACTGAAGCTTTCTTT,CASSPQQGAMNTEAFF
TRBD2,TRBJ2-1,TRBV20-1,NA,TGCAGTGCTAGTCCGGAGACTAGCGGCTCCTACAATGAGCAGTTCTTC,CSASPETSGSYNEQFF
TRBD2,TRBJ2-7,TRBV3-1/TRBV3-2,few,TGTGCCAGCAGGGGGACTAGCGGGGGCTCCTACGAGCAGTACTTC,CASRGTSGGSYEQYF
TRBD1,TRBJ2-7,TRBV9,NA,TGTGCCAGCAGCGAATCAGGGGGTACCTACGAGCAGTACTTC,CASSESGGTYEQYF
NA,TRBJ1-6,TRBV9,NA,TGTGCCAGCAGCGTAGACTGGTATAATTCACCCCTCCACTTT,CASSVDWYNSPLHF
NA,TRBJ2-3,TRBV5-1,NA,TGCGCCAGCAGACCTAAAAGCACAGATACGCAGTATTTT,CASRPKSTDTQYF
NA,TRBJ1-6,TRBV29-1,NA,TGCAGCGTCCGGACGGCTAGCGATTCACCCCTCCACTTT,CSVRTASDSPLHF
TRBD1,TRBJ1-1,TRBV5-1,NA,TGCGCCAGCAGCTGGGCCCTCGACAGGGGAGAAGCTTTCTTT,CASSWALDRGEAFF